The rows below give T cell receptor beta chains drawn from one sample of a study of blood T cell repertoires in COVID-19. Profiled with immunoSEQ multiplex PCR; TCRdb holds only in-frame clones, not every one. The top ten hold 4.2% of the sample, which has more than 200,000 clones, roughly 84% seen once. Sequencing input: peripheral blood. The receptors shown here come from a man between 60 and 75 years old with acute or convalescent COVID-19. Both conserved end residues are part of each CDR3. Fields, in order: J gene, V gene, CDR3 protein.

j_call: TRBJ2-3
v_call: TRBV5-4
cdr3_aa: CASSRAGGHDTQYF

j_call: TRBJ1-5
v_call: TRBV20-1
cdr3_aa: CSASIQGGQPQHF

j_call: TRBJ2-7
v_call: TRBV18
cdr3_aa: CASSPLGTGFLSYEQYF

j_call: TRBJ1-1
v_call: TRBV3-1/TRBV3-2
cdr3_aa: CASSRDRGNTEAFF

j_call: TRBJ2-5
v_call: TRBV21-1
cdr3_aa: CASSKRQGQETQYF

j_call: TRBJ1-6
v_call: TRBV5-7
cdr3_aa: CASNLAQGQRYNSPLHF

j_call: TRBJ1-1
v_call: TRBV23-1
cdr3_aa: CASSRAGAFF

j_call: TRBJ2-7
v_call: TRBV5-4
cdr3_aa: CASSGGTNTYEQYF

j_call: TRBJ2-7
v_call: TRBV5-4
cdr3_aa: CASSLAVTGSSNEQYF

j_call: TRBJ2-1
v_call: TRBV24-1
cdr3_aa: CATSDPGAEQFF

j_call: TRBJ2-7
v_call: TRBV11-2
cdr3_aa: CASSFYRVSYEQYF

j_call: TRBJ2-5
v_call: TRBV4-2
cdr3_aa: CASSQHALGSGAEETQYF

j_call: TRBJ1-5
v_call: TRBV27
cdr3_aa: CASSDRAYSNQPQHF

j_call: TRBJ1-1
v_call: TRBV2
cdr3_aa: CASTPTGVGMNTEAFF

j_call: TRBJ1-2
v_call: TRBV12-3/TRBV12-4
cdr3_aa: CASSLSRDWGYTF

j_call: TRBJ2-1
v_call: TRBV28
cdr3_aa: CASRTGNNEQFF

j_call: TRBJ2-1
v_call: TRBV28
cdr3_aa: CASSLLAGVSRREQFF

j_call: TRBJ1-1
v_call: TRBV19
cdr3_aa: CASTDRAGGFTEAFF

j_call: TRBJ2-5
v_call: TRBV13
cdr3_aa: CASTPNGTPETQYF

j_call: TRBJ2-5
v_call: TRBV7-3
cdr3_aa: CASSLGSFPRLAGTRETQYF

j_call: TRBJ2-3
v_call: TRBV19
cdr3_aa: CASSFSGTSGGANTQYF

j_call: TRBJ2-7
v_call: TRBV5-1
cdr3_aa: CASSSGLAGAYEQYF

j_call: TRBJ1-1
v_call: TRBV7-2
cdr3_aa: CASSFDREIAFF

j_call: TRBJ1-5
v_call: TRBV25-1
cdr3_aa: CASSDQGTRAQHF

j_call: TRBJ1-5
v_call: TRBV29-1
cdr3_aa: CSVSKQGDSNQPQHF

j_call: TRBJ1-5
v_call: TRBV7-9
cdr3_aa: CASSLGDRVNQPQHF

j_call: TRBJ2-3
v_call: TRBV9
cdr3_aa: CASSVIHTDTQYF

j_call: TRBJ2-7
v_call: TRBV6-2/TRBV6-3
cdr3_aa: CASSYLRGAYEQYF

j_call: TRBJ1-3
v_call: TRBV6-5
cdr3_aa: CASETGSQGGNTIYF